These 29 T cell receptor beta chains were all obtained from the same sample, sequenced in a study of GPR56 and killer-like receptors on CD4 memory cells. Cells were FACS-enriched into one of five CD4+ populations defined by killer cell lectin-like receptor and GPR56 expression. TCRdb re-called the reads, yielding one record per CDR3 amino acid sequence without DNA. The sample holds about 3,000 distinct CDR3 sequences. Specimen: memory CD4+ T cells from blood. The receptors stem from a human donor in good health.

V is TRBV14 and J is TRBJ1-6; with no DNA, the TCRdb D assignment of TRBD1 cannot be verified. This CDR3 has 15 amino acids. Germline V gene sequence: CDR1 SGHDN, CDR2 FVKESK. CDR3 in amino acids: CASSQETGRYSPLHF.

Judged by frequency, this clonotype is medium-sized (0.01 to 0.1%). The CDR3 here is CASSPEEGGYNSPLHF. V and J are TRBV12-3 or TRBV12-4 and TRBJ1-6. The CDR3 totals 16 residues.

CDR3 sequence: CSARGTKGYTGELFF. V is TRBV20-1 and J is TRBJ2-2; checking the TCRdb D call of TRBD2 is not possible without DNA. This CDR3 comprises 15 residues. Germline assignment: CDR1 DFQATT and CDR2 SNEGSKA (reference sequence).

This clonotype shows up as medium-sized by frequency. V is TRBV18 and J is TRBJ2-1; with no DNA, the TCRdb D assignment of TRBD2 cannot be verified. CDR3 size: 15 residues. Germline loops: CDR1 KGHSH, CDR2 LQKENI. The CDR3 reads CASSPKRGGQNEQFF.

This clonotype is classed as large by frequency. The rearrangement links TRBV7-2 to TRBJ2-5; TCRdb picks TRBD2, but there is no DNA to check that call. CDR1 and CDR2 (germline): SGHTA, FQGNSA. The CDR3 length is 15 residues. CDR3 protein: CASSLEIAGGETQYF.

The chain links TRBV20-1 to TRBJ2-5; TCRdb's assignment of TRBD1 cannot be checked, as there is no DNA. Germline V gene data show CDR1 as DFQATT and CDR2 as SNEGSKA (reference sequence). This CDR3 region has 14 residues. The CDR3 spells CSASRQGVLETQYF.

By frequency, this clonotype registers large. This chain links TRBV6-1 with TRBJ2-1; checking the TCRdb D call of TRBD1 is not possible without DNA. The CDR3 has 14 residues. Germline-derived CDR1 and CDR2 are MNHNS and SASEGT. CDR3 amino acids: CASNRAGGVSEQFF.

This clonotype shows up as medium-sized by frequency. The chain combines TRBV6-2 or TRBV6-3 with TRBJ2-1. CDR1 MNHEY and CDR2 SVGEGT come from the germline V gene. The CDR3 length is 15 residues. The CDR3 protein is CASSYSSYDYNEQFF.

By frequency, this clonotype is medium-sized. The rearrangement links TRBV25-1 to TRBJ2-2; TCRdb returns TRBD2, unconfirmable since there is no DNA. The CDR3 is 16 amino acids. CDR1 MGHDK and CDR2 SYGVNS come from the germline V gene. The CDR3 is CASSVTSGGHTGELFF.

By frequency, this clonotype registers medium-sized (0.01 to 0.1%). The chain links TRBV7-2 to TRBJ2-7; TCRdb designates TRBD2, a call that cannot be tested without DNA. The CDR3 spans 13 residues. Germline CDR1 is SGHTA and CDR2 is FQGNSA. The CDR3 is CASSLPARDEQYF.

This clonotype is identified as medium-sized from frequency. CDR3 amino acids: CASSLEGTDKLEQFF. The V gene is TRBV5-4, the J gene TRBJ2-1; with no DNA, the TCRdb D assignment of TRBD1 cannot be verified. The CDR3 has 15 amino acids. CDR1 is SGHNT and CDR2 is YYREEE in the germline V gene (reference sequence).

This CDR3 is CASSFWDRFSYEQYF. The chain links TRBV5-4 to TRBJ2-7; TCRdb's D gene call, TRBD1, goes unchecked for lack of DNA. The germline CDR1 and CDR2 sequences are SGHNT and YYREEE (reference sequence). The CDR3 has 15 residues.

The chain joins TRBV12-3 or TRBV12-4 to TRBJ2-1; no DNA is available, so the TRBD2 call from TCRdb remains unchecked. This CDR3 region has 16 residues. This chain's CDR3 is CASSGLAGGSYNEQFF.

Its frequency marks this clonotype as large (0.1 to 1%). V is TRBV10-3 and J is TRBJ1-5; TCRdb returns TRBD1, unconfirmable since there is no DNA. Germline values: CDR1 ENHRY, CDR2 SYGVKD. The length of the CDR3 is 15 residues. CDR3: CAISESSGSGQPQHF.

The rearrangement uses TRBV14 and TRBJ2-1; there is no DNA to check the TCRdb D call of TRBD1. The CDR3 loop spans 15 amino acids. The germline CDR1 and CDR2 sequences are SGHDN and FVKESK. CDR3 residues: CASSLGQIHYNEQFF.

This clonotype shows up as medium-sized (0.01 to 0.1%) by frequency. The genes are TRBV6-1 and TRBJ2-5. The CDR3 contains 13 residues. Per germline, CDR1 MNHNS and CDR2 SASEGT. This chain's CDR3 is CASSERHQETQYF.

Its frequency marks this clonotype as medium-sized. The V call is TRBV18, the J call TRBJ2-3; TCRdb's D call, TRBD2, is unchecked because there is no DNA. The CDR3 runs to 19 residues. The germline V gene has CDR1 KGHSH and CDR2 LQKENI. The CDR3 region is CASSPTPGLPQSNTDTQYF.

The rearrangement joins TRBV15 to TRBJ2-7; absent DNA, TCRdb's TRBD2 call cannot be checked. This CDR3 spans 15 amino acids. Looked up from germline, CDR1 is LNHNV and CDR2 is YYDKDF (reference sequence). CDR3 amino acids: CATSRGLAGAIEQYF.

By frequency, this clonotype registers medium-sized. V usage is TRBV19 and J usage is TRBJ2-1; the D gene TCRdb calls, TRBD1, cannot be checked with no DNA. The germline CDR1 and CDR2 sequences are LNHDA and SQIVND (reference sequence). This CDR3 has 14 residues. CDR3 in amino acids: CASSMIHGRGEQFF.

The rearrangement uses TRBV11-2 and TRBJ2-7; absent DNA, TCRdb's TRBD1 call cannot be checked. Germline V gene data show CDR1 as SGHAT and CDR2 as FQNNGV. There are 14 residues in the CDR3. CDR3 in amino acids: CASSRGTGSYEQYF.

V usage is TRBV12-3 or TRBV12-4 and J usage is TRBJ2-5; TCRdb picks TRBD2, but there is no DNA to check that call. CDR3 length: 17 amino acids. The CDR3 reads CASSLVLAGGPSETQYF.

This clonotype registers medium-sized by frequency. The rearrangement joins TRBV5-6 to TRBJ1-4. Per the germline V gene, CDR1 is SGHDT and CDR2 is YYEEEE. The CDR3 extends over 14 amino acids. The CDR3 here is CASSSRAGWEKLFF.

The chain carries TRBV5-3 and TRBJ2-3; TCRdb designates TRBD2, a call that cannot be tested without DNA. TRBV5-3 is flagged as an ORF with uncertain function. The CDR3 runs to 18 residues. CDR3 amino acids: CARSLQPGTSGGTDTQYF.

Considering frequency, this clonotype is medium-sized. The chain's CDR3 is CASSYIAGNTGELFF. The genes are TRBV7-2 and TRBJ2-2; TCRdb's D gene call, TRBD2, goes unchecked for lack of DNA. The CDR3 has 15 residues. Germline V lookup: CDR1 SGHTA, CDR2 FQGNSA.

By frequency, this clonotype is medium-sized. V gene TRBV5-6 combines with J gene TRBJ2-1; TCRdb reports TRBD2, a call that lacks DNA to check it against. CDR3 length equals 19 residues. Germline V lookup: CDR1 SGHDT, CDR2 YYEEEE. The chain's CDR3 is CASSTRTGLTGGTYNEQFF.

This chain connects TRBV20-1 to TRBJ1-1; TCRdb's assignment of TRBD1 cannot be checked, as there is no DNA. This CDR3 is built from 14 residues. Germline V gives CDR1 DFQATT, CDR2 SNEGSKA (reference sequence). This CDR3 reads CSARVGTGGTEAFF.

The chain is built from TRBV2 and TRBJ2-3; TCRdb reports TRBD2, a call that lacks DNA to check it against. CDR3 size: 15 residues. CDR1 and CDR2 (germline): SNHLY, FYNNEI. This CDR3 is CASNLRGGTTDTQYF.

By frequency, this clonotype registers medium-sized. The chain employs TRBV29-1 and TRBJ2-2; TCRdb's D call, TRBD1, is unchecked because there is no DNA. The length of the CDR3 is 14 residues. Germline values: CDR1 SQVTM, CDR2 ANQGSEA. CDR3 in amino acids: CSVVKGTSTGELFF.

V and J are TRBV10-3 and TRBJ2-5; TCRdb selects TRBD2, and the lack of DNA leaves this call unchecked. Germline V gene data show CDR1 as ENHRY and CDR2 as SYGVKD. This CDR3 comprises 11 residues. The CDR3: CSSGGKETQYF.